The rows below give T cell receptor beta chains drawn from one sample of a study of blood T cell repertoires in COVID-19. Profiling relied on immunoSEQ multiplex PCR, and the TCRdb table lists in-frame clones only, not all of them. The table includes 110,000 or so clones, 88% detected once. The specimen was peripheral blood. These receptors came from a woman in her 70s who had recovered from COVID-19. CDR3s leave out the opening cysteine and the closing phenylalanine or tryptophan. The D gene is left open where the match is weak. Rows give clone size only sometimes, using once, few, many, or a class for an expanded clone.

d_call v_call clone_size cdr3_aa
TRBD2 TRBV5-1 - ASTLAGVTDTQY
TRBD1 TRBV7-6 once ASSLGGDRFIVEAF
- TRBV5-5 once ASSPGLFTGELF
TRBD1 TRBV6-1 - ASSETGTATNTIY
- TRBV13 once ASSLDSSGANVLT
- TRBV3-1/TRBV3-2 few ASSQSNEKLF
- TRBV27 few ASSPDILGNTIY
- TRBV11-2 - ASSLAAGVVHEQF
- TRBV29-1 - SGGLGGTEAF
TRBD1 TRBV9 - ASSVGPGTAVGPLH
TRBD1 TRBV2 - ASSRQGSNQPQH
- TRBV5-1 - ASRRDTGNTEAF
- TRBV18 - ASSPGGGDSPLH
- TRBV12-3/TRBV12-4 - ASSQGAGELF
TRBD2 TRBV7-2 - ASSDRLTSGGWGDTQY
TRBD2 TRBV7-3 - ASSRLAGGKIYNEQF
- TRBV9 - ASSVGGQTYEQY
TRBD1 TRBV5-1 - ASSPGGAKGGNEQF
- TRBV27 - ASSLFWHRVPDTQY
- TRBV28 - ASSFFGGYT
TRBD1 TRBV29-1 - SVVPTGGAGANVLT
- TRBV27 - ASSFRGGITEAF
- TRBV6-2/TRBV6-3 - ASSPGTFETQY
TRBD2 TRBV5-6 - ASSLGLAVYNEQF
TRBD1 TRBV3-1/TRBV3-2 - ASSYGGQGAYGYT
TRBD1 TRBV28 once ASSPHGSGDSEKLF
- TRBV10-3 - AIPSGSSNTGELF
TRBD1 TRBV9 - ASSVAGQGDQPQH
- TRBV4-3 - ASSQVGGTEAF
- TRBV5-1 once ASSPGLEETQY
TRBD1 TRBV4-3 - ASSRGDREDTQY
TRBD2 TRBV19 - ASRRASGVVLSSYNEQF
TRBD2 TRBV9 - ASSASGKPSIQY
TRBD2 TRBV19 few ARPGTSPNNEQF
- TRBV10-3 once AIRDILWADSPLH
- TRBV19 - ASSIPGHPSGAGDTQY
- TRBV2 once ASKEVGETQY
- TRBV11-2 few ASSLEGGWDTGELF
- TRBV7-9 - ASSLAPVAGNTIY
- TRBV10-3 - AISEPYQGQSNEQF
- TRBV28 - ASSLRGIPHQPQH
TRBD1 TRBV7-9 - ASSPQGQAQPQH
- TRBV5-1 - ASSLERNQPQH
TRBD1 TRBV18 - ASSPETGNNEQF
TRBD1 TRBV5-8 - ASSSTGVRGSPLH
- TRBV2 - ASSAGNEQF
- TRBV19 - ASSWRVAYEQY
- TRBV10-3 once AISPGRGDSNTIY
- TRBV7-9 - ASSLGASSGNTIY
TRBD1 TRBV30 - AWGRDRNEKLF
- TRBV7-2 - ASSLMRGNQPQH